This is a list of T cell receptor beta chains from one sample in a study of blood T cell repertoires in COVID-19. Method: immunoSEQ multiplex PCR; TCRdb's copy keeps in-frame clones and lacks some. Counted here are fewer than 40,000 clones, roughly 73% occurring once; the ten biggest clones make up 33%. The sample taken for sequencing was peripheral blood. All receptors derive from a man in his 60s with acute or convalescent COVID-19. CDR3s include the opening cysteine and the closing phenylalanine or tryptophan. D genes are given only for firm matches. Clone size is stated in some rows and not others, as once, few, many or a class when expanded.

D: -
size: -
J: TRBJ1-2
V: TRBV5-4
CDR3: CASSRPGEDGYTF
DNA: TGTGCCAGCAGCCGGCCAGGGGAAGACGGCTACACCTTC

D: -
size: -
J: TRBJ1-6
V: TRBV2
CDR3: CASSERVLDSPLHF
DNA: TGTGCCAGCAGTGAGCGGGTTTTGGATTCACCCCTCCACTTT

D: -
size: -
J: TRBJ2-7
V: TRBV28
CDR3: CASSLARSSYEQYF
DNA: TGTGCCAGCAGTTTGGCTAGAAGCTCCTACGAGCAGTACTTC

D: -
size: -
J: TRBJ1-5
V: TRBV18
CDR3: CASSLRQQGFSNQPQHF
DNA: TGTGCCAGCTCACTTAGACAGCAAGGTTTTAGCAATCAGCCCCAGCATTTT

D: -
size: -
J: TRBJ2-1
V: TRBV5-1
CDR3: CASSLGTASSHEQFF
DNA: TGCGCCAGCAGCTTGGGGACAGCGAGTTCTCATGAGCAGTTCTTC

D: TRBD2
size: -
J: TRBJ2-1
V: TRBV2
CDR3: CASTLTTSGSAEQFF
DNA: TGTGCCAGCACCCTAACGACTAGCGGGAGTGCTGAGCAGTTCTTC

D: -
size: -
J: TRBJ2-2
V: TRBV6-5
CDR3: CASSYSIGTVLGELFF
DNA: TGTGCCAGCAGTTACTCGATCGGTACAGTTCTCGGGGAGCTGTTTTTT

D: -
size: few
J: TRBJ2-7
V: TRBV5-4
CDR3: CASSLARSSYEQYF
DNA: TGTGCCAGCAGCTTGGCGCGCTCGAGTTACGAGCAGTACTTC

D: TRBD2
size: -
J: TRBJ2-7
V: TRBV19
CDR3: CASSPSSGSRWSEQYF
DNA: TGTGCCAGTAGTCCGTCGAGCGGGAGCAGATGGAGCGAGCAGTACTTC

D: -
size: -
J: TRBJ2-7
V: TRBV14
CDR3: CASSSTGARDYEQYF
DNA: TGTGCCAGCAGCTCTACTGGGGCCAGAGACTACGAGCAGTACTTC

D: -
size: -
J: TRBJ2-1
V: TRBV11-3
CDR3: CASSDGGDHDEQFF
DNA: TGTGCCAGCAGCGACGGAGGTGACCACGATGAGCAGTTCTTC

D: -
size: -
J: TRBJ2-5
V: TRBV5-1
CDR3: CASSPLRHQETQYF
DNA: TGCGCCAGCAGCCCCCTGCGTCACCAAGAGACCCAGTACTTC

D: TRBD2
size: -
J: TRBJ2-5
V: TRBV7-9
CDR3: CASSLALAGEETQYF
DNA: TGTGCCAGCAGCTTAGCCCTAGCGGGGGAAGAGACCCAGTACTTC

D: -
size: -
J: TRBJ1-1
V: TRBV18
CDR3: CASSPSGNTEAFF
DNA: TGTGCCAGCTCACCCTCAGGGAACACTGAAGCTTTCTTT

D: TRBD1
size: -
J: TRBJ2-1
V: TRBV27
CDR3: CASTTWTGYNEQFF
DNA: TGTGCCAGCACCACCTGGACAGGTTACAATGAGCAGTTCTTC

D: -
size: -
J: TRBJ2-1
V: TRBV6-2/TRBV6-3
CDR3: CASSYGTGRNEQFF
DNA: TGTGCCAGCAGTTACGGGACTGGGAGGAATGAGCAGTTCTTC

D: -
size: -
J: TRBJ1-2
V: TRBV7-9
CDR3: CASSLYSDRIDF
DNA: TGTGCCAGCAGCTTATATTCAGACAGGATCGACTTC

D: TRBD2
size: -
J: TRBJ2-7
V: TRBV10-3
CDR3: CAISELAGDYEQYF
DNA: TGTGCCATCAGTGAACTAGCGGGAGACTACGAGCAGTACTTC

D: TRBD2
size: few
J: TRBJ2-1
V: TRBV15
CDR3: CATSRDLGGSLLGLLYNEQFF
DNA: TGTGCCACCAGCAGAGATCTGGGCGGGAGTCTCCTGGGTCTTTTATACAATGAGCAGTTCTTC

D: -
size: -
J: TRBJ2-5
V: TRBV7-8
CDR3: CASSLGGRETQYF
DNA: TGTGCCAGCAGCTTAGGGGGGCGGGAGACCCAGTACTTC

D: -
size: -
J: TRBJ2-2
V: TRBV9
CDR3: CASSVDGGTGELFF
DNA: TGTGCCAGCAGCGTAGATGGGGGGACCGGGGAGCTGTTTTTT

D: -
size: -
J: TRBJ1-2
V: TRBV7-2
CDR3: CASSLPAQGIHGYTF
DNA: TGTGCCAGCAGCCTTCCGGCTCAGGGGATCCATGGCTACACCTTC

D: TRBD2
size: -
J: TRBJ2-7
V: TRBV7-2
CDR3: CASSLAAGTSGSYEQYF
DNA: TGTGCCAGCAGCTTAGCCGCTGGGACTAGCGGGAGTTACGAGCAGTACTTC

D: -
size: once
J: TRBJ1-4
V: TRBV5-6
CDR3: CASSLGQVREKLFF
DNA: TGTGCCAGCAGCCTGGGGCAGGTACGCGAAAAACTGTTTTTT

D: -
size: -
J: TRBJ1-1
V: TRBV29-1
CDR3: CSVRPPGLSEAFF
DNA: TGCAGCGTTAGACCCCCGGGACTTTCGGAAGCTTTCTTT

D: TRBD1
size: few
J: TRBJ1-2
V: TRBV24-1
CDR3: CATSDPNRGGYTF
DNA: TGTGCCACCAGTGACCCTAACAGGGGTGGCTACACCTTC

D: -
size: -
J: TRBJ2-7
V: TRBV6-5
CDR3: CASRERHEQYF
DNA: TGTGCCAGCCGCGAGAGGCACGAGCAGTACTTC

D: -
size: -
J: TRBJ1-6
V: TRBV5-1
CDR3: CASSFTTVYNSPLHF
DNA: TGCGCCAGCAGCTTCACGACAGTCTATAATTCACCCCTCCACTTT

D: TRBD2
size: -
J: TRBJ2-5
V: TRBV3-1/TRBV3-2
CDR3: CASSQRGLAGGETQYF
DNA: TGTGCCAGCAGCCAAAGGGGACTAGCGGGAGGAGAGACCCAGTACTTC

D: -
size: -
J: TRBJ2-6
V: TRBV28
CDR3: CASSLHQGNGANVLTF
DNA: TGTGCCAGCAGTTTACACCAGGGGAATGGGGCCAACGTCCTGACTTTC

D: TRBD2
size: -
J: TRBJ2-1
V: TRBV5-5
CDR3: CASSLMTSGRPNEQFF
DNA: TGTGCCAGCAGCTTAATGACTAGCGGGAGGCCCAATGAGCAGTTCTTC

D: TRBD2
size: once
J: TRBJ2-2
V: TRBV5-4
CDR3: CASSLAPSGNTGELFF
DNA: TGTGCCAGCAGCTTGGCTCCTAGCGGTAACACCGGGGAGCTGTTTTTT

D: -
size: -
J: TRBJ2-1
V: TRBV28
CDR3: CASTRTYGRGGNEQFF
DNA: TGTGCCAGCACCCGGACCTACGGGAGAGGTGGGAATGAGCAGTTCTTC

D: TRBD2
size: -
J: TRBJ2-4
V: TRBV6-2/TRBV6-3
CDR3: CASSYSILAGVPPQNIQYF
DNA: TGTGCCAGCAGTTACTCGATACTAGCGGGAGTCCCTCCCCAAAACATTCAGTACTTC

D: -
size: few
J: TRBJ2-3
V: TRBV7-8
CDR3: CASSAAPSTDTQYF
DNA: TGTGCCAGCAGCGCAGCGCCAAGCACAGATACGCAGTATTTT